The entry below describes one TCR beta chain. Its antigen has not been determined. Being one base from a much bigger clone, this may be a read error. The CDR3 runs 15 amino acids, cysteine and phenylalanine included. Just CDR3 DNA is preserved here, 45 bases in frame from base 1. V was cut back by 1 base and J by 6 bases, leaving a gap of 13 bases between them. Reading the germline V gene gives CDR1 MGHRA and CDR2 YSYEKL. The data stem from a study of molecular identifiers for immune sequencing clone quantification (dated by TCRdb to the late 2010s). About the investigation overall: For a replicate experiment, RNA from approximately 20,000 or 98,000 naive CD8 T cells was divided into five aliquots, and four of the five aliquots were sequenced. This methods study used CD8 T cells to benchmark TCR RNA copy counting and molecular-identifier clustering-based TCR repertoire sequencing (MIDCIRS).

Study-level results and caveats: The naive libraries included spiked-in Jurkat TCR RNA (under eleven copies' worth), and this Jurkat TCR RNA is not part of the donor repertoire. Spiked-in Jurkat TCR RNA equivalent to a single cell was reported to be detectable even among 750,000 to 1,000,000 naive CD8 T cells. Identical TCR molecules sharing a barcode could cause highly expanded clone sizes to be underestimated. When barcode sub-clustering was left out, chimeric consensus sequences inflated TCR diversity, with chimeras reaching as high as 47%. Roughly 3 recovered TCR RNA copies per cell were obtained by modeling, versus about 10 by digital PCR, implying a capture efficiency of about 30%. In CMV-specific effector cells, clones with more than 20 RNA copies accounted for over 97% of molecules, whereas in naive cells such clones accounted for under 1%.

Naive CD8 T cell libraries were made from approximately 20,000 to 1,000,000 sorted cells using 10%, 30% or 50% of purified RNA. On a BD FACSAria II, naive CD8 T cells were FACS-sorted as CD8+CD4-CCR7+CD45RA+ and collected into RLT Plus buffer. To test detection sensitivity, Jurkat RNA equal to ten TCR copies was added to samples of roughly 19,000-1,100,000 naive CD8 T cells. Enrichment of CD8 T cells was performed with RosetteSep CD8+ T Cell Enrichment Cocktail and Ficoll-Paque, after which ACK red cell lysis was carried out. Libraries were prepared through PCR. Sequencing was performed on an Illumina HiSeq 4000. Preparation of bulk TCR libraries followed a previously described approach, with the TCR primers listed in Table S5. Purification of total RNA was performed with the Qiagen AllPrep DNA/RNA kit. Before analysis, reads from multiple sequencing runs of the same library were pooled. The study's own analysis went as follows. Reads were retained only if their TCR constant sequence matched exactly, and those retained reads were trimmed to 150 nt and grouped according to their 12-nt molecular barcodes. Reads in each barcode group were sub-clustered using a 15% Levenshtein threshold, and a quality-weighted consensus sequence was built for each RNA molecule. Non-functional sequences were removed, as were lower-count sequences one edit away from another. On the basis of fitting two negative binomial distributions, barcode sub-clusters with fewer than 20% of the maximum read count were discarded. TCRdb took the public reads, trimmed them with fastp at Q25, ran MiXCR for clone calling and kept in-frame beta chains. Each entry merges the rows of one CDR3 protein and shows their most common DNA and genes. None of the V and J calls come from the authors' own analysis; TCRdb made them. For this sample the table gives hundreds of thousands of distinct CDR3 sequences, of which around a fifth were detected only once. The ten largest clones represent approximately 0.85% of the sample.

This clonotype was sampled from a human donor in good health. Some libraries in this study had Jurkat cell RNA spiked in. The rearranged segments are TRBV4-1 and TRBJ2-1; the D gene cannot be resolved reliably. The sequenced sample was naive CD8+ T cells from blood, with Jurkat cell RNA spiked in. According to the study, the label for this sample's cell subset or site signals: FACS-sorted CD8+CD4-CCR7+CD45RA+ naive T cells. The CDR3: CASSQVWLKGNEQFF. The bases are TGCGCCAGCAGCCAAGTTTGGCTTAAGGGCAATGAGCAGTTCTTC.